This entry lists 25 T cell receptor beta chains sequenced from one sample in a study of CD8+CD57+ T cells in acquired aplastic anemia. CDR3 and TCR beta VDJ profiling relied on genomic DNA as the template. From the reads, TCRdb called clonotypes with MiXCR, one entry per CDR3 protein. The sample includes roughly 180,000 distinct CDR3 sequences, 63% of them seen just once. Only patients with CD8+CD57+ cell expansion on flow cytometry were chosen for sequencing. The material sequenced was sorted CD4+, CD8+, or CD8+CD57+ T cells (not recorded which) from PBMCs. Receptors were obtained from a human donor with aplastic anemia.

As DNA, the CDR3 is TGTGCCAGCAGCTATTCGGGGGGGCAAGATACGCAGTATTTT. Translation gives CASSYSGGQDTQYF. The chain employs TRBV7-9 and TRBJ2-3, with 8 bases aligning to TRBD2. The CDR3 is 14 residues long. Germline CDR1 and CDR2: SEHNR and FQNEAQ (reference sequence). V lost 4 bases and J lost 5; bases outside the gene matches: 5.

Worth noting for this clonotype: A much larger clone differs by one base, so this may be a read error. The CDR3 does not end in the conserved phenylalanine or tryptophan, so this is likely a read error. The chain couples TRBV6-6 to TRBJ1-2, with D unclear. This CDR3 has 12 residues. The V and J ends lost 7 bases and 4 bases respectively, with 10 bases between them. Per the germline V gene, CDR1 is MNHNY and CDR2 is SVGAGI (reference sequence). The CDR3 here is CASTGGGYGYTL. CDR3 nucleotides: TGTGCCAGCACGGGCGGAGGCTATGGCTACACCCTC.

This clonotype showed up many times. The chain is built from TRBV10-3 and TRBJ2-7; D uncertain. Germline V gene lookup returns CDR1 ENHRY and CDR2 SYGVKD. CDR3 length equals 15 residues. Trimming cost V 0 bases and J 0 bases, with 9 bases left between them. The CDR3 loop reads CAISESITRSYEQYF. The CDR3 coding sequence is TGTGCCATCAGTGAGTCGATAACCCGCTCCTACGAGCAGTACTTC.

This clonotype was seen repeatedly, ten times or more. The J gene is TRBJ1-5, the V gene TRBV19; 8 bases match TRBD1. CDR1 and CDR2 (germline): LNHDA, SQIVND (reference sequence). The CDR3 has 17 residues. V lost 5 bases, J lost 4 bases, and 13 bases stayed unmatched. CDR3 DNA: TGTGCCAGTAGTCTGCCGGACAGGGAGATTTTAAATCAGCCCCAGCATTTT. This translates into CASSLPDREILNQPQHF.

This clonotype was counted many times. The rearrangement joins TRBV10-3 to TRBJ2-7; D ambiguous. CDR1 is ENHRY, CDR2 SYGVKD, per germline. Trimming removed 2 bases at V and 7 bases at J, with 9 bases between. The CDR3 totals 12 residues. CDR3 nucleotide sequence: TGTGCCATCAGTGAGATAGAGGCAGAGCAGTACTTC. It encodes CAISEIEAEQYF.

The chain employs TRBV7-2 and TRBJ2-7; no firm D call. The ends were cut back, 6 bases at V and 1 base at J, with 16 bases in the middle. This CDR3 has 15 amino acids. Germline CDR1 reads SGHTA; CDR2 reads FQGNSA. CDR3: CASSEAQSRSYEQYF. As DNA, the CDR3 is TGTGCCAGCAGTGAAGCGCAATCGCGGTCCTACGAGCAGTACTTC.

Many counts were recorded for this clonotype. V is TRBV5-6 and J is TRBJ1-4; 8 bases align to TRBD1. CDR3 size: 15 residues. Germline V gene data show CDR1 as SGHDT and CDR2 as YYEEEE. J lost 5 bases, V lost 0 bases, and 3 bases had no gene match. The CDR3 DNA follows: TGTGCCAGCAGCTTGGCCAGGGGGCCGAATGAAAAACTGTTTTTT. Amino acids: CASSLARGPNEKLFF.

The rearrangement uses TRBV19 and TRBJ2-2; no firm D call. The CDR3 is made up of 14 amino acids. Germline CDR1 and CDR2: LNHDA and SQIVND (reference sequence). V was shortened by 4 bases and J by 5 bases, with 11 bases between the two germline ends. CDR3 region: CASSTQPVTGELFF. In DNA, the CDR3 is TGTGCCAGTAGTACCCAACCGGTTACCGGGGAGCTGTTTTTT.

The chain joins TRBV6-4 to TRBJ2-3, with D perhaps TRBD2 (7 bases). Germline CDR1 reads MRHNA; CDR2 reads SNTAGT. There are 14 residues in the CDR3. Trimming removed 4 bases at V and 1 base at J, with 9 bases between. In nucleotides, the CDR3 is TGTGCCAGCAGTGGGGGGGGCGGCACAGATACGCAGTATTTT. Its translation: CASSGGGGTDTQYF.

The chain joins TRBV5-4 to TRBJ2-6, with D perhaps matching TRBD2 (5 bases). V dropped 2 bases and J dropped 8 bases, with 11 bases sitting between them. The CDR3 loop spans 14 amino acids. The germline CDR1 and CDR2 sequences are SGHNT and YYREEE (reference sequence). Here the CDR3 reads CASSLAVGTNVLTF. Here the CDR3 DNA reads TGTGCCAGCAGCTTAGCGGTGGGAACCAACGTCCTGACTTTC.

The V and J genes are TRBV12-3 or TRBV12-4 and TRBJ1-6; D gene uncertain. Deletions cut 6 bases from V and 10 bases from J, with 13 bases between. The CDR3 has 13 amino acids. The CDR3 coding sequence is TGTGCCAGCAGCGTAATCGAGGAATCACCCCTCCACTTT. Protein sequence: CASSVIEESPLHF.

The genes are TRBV7-2 and TRBJ1-5, with 8 bases matching TRBD1. This CDR3 comprises 15 residues. The V gene's germline CDR1 is SGHTA and CDR2 FQGNSA. With 5 bases clipped from V and 4 bases from J, the junction kept 7 bases outside the gene matches. CDR3 amino acids: CASSQRTGPNQPQHF. CDR3 nucleotide sequence: TGTGCCAGCAGCCAGAGGACAGGGCCTAATCAGCCCCAGCATTTT.

V and J are TRBV2 and TRBJ2-7, with D perhaps matching TRBD2 (5 bases). V was clipped by 4 bases and J by 3 bases, with 19 bases between them. CDR3 size: 16 residues. Germline V CDR1 and CDR2: SNHLY, FYNNEI. CDR3 sequence (DNA): TGTGCCAGCAGTGCTCGGTGGAAGCGGCAGGACTACGAGCAGTACTTC. It codes for CASSARWKRQDYEQYF.

This clonotype was seen repeatedly, ten times or more. This sequence joins TRBV7-9 and TRBJ1-3; 7 nucleotides match TRBD1. V gave up 7 bases and J gave up 4 bases; unmatched junction bases: 10. Per germline, CDR1 SEHNR and CDR2 FQNEAQ (reference sequence). The CDR3 contains 15 residues. The CDR3 nucleotides are TGTGCCAGCACCCCCGGAGGGGGCCCCGGAAACACCATATATTTT. It yields the protein CASTPGGGPGNTIYF.

The chain combines TRBV5-6 with TRBJ2-7; D is uncertain. The CDR3 consists of 17 residues. CDR1 is SGHDT, CDR2 YYEEEE, per germline. Trimming pared 3 bases from V and 0 bases from J, leaving 19 bases between. The DNA for the CDR3 is TGTGCCAGCAGCTCTTTCAAAGGGAAGGGAACCTCCTACGAGCAGTACTTC. It is translated as CASSSFKGKGTSYEQYF.

This clonotype was recorded only once. The V call is TRBV6-7, the J call TRBJ1-4, with D hard to call. TRBV6-7 is recorded as an ORF, its role being uncertain. This CDR3 is 15 amino acids long. The V and J ends lost 4 bases and 0 bases respectively, with 9 bases between them. CDR3 sequence reads: CASSLLATTNEKLFF. The CDR3 DNA sequence: TGTGCCAGCAGTTTGTTGGCTACAACTAATGAAAAACTGTTTTTT.

In this sample, this clonotype turned up a few times. The rearrangement uses TRBV10-3 and TRBJ2-3; the D is unclear. This CDR3 contains 12 residues. In germline, CDR1 is ENHRY, CDR2 SYGVKD. Trimming left V 0 bases short and J 4 bases short, with 2 bases between. The CDR3: CAISESSDTQYF. CDR3 DNA: TGTGCCATCAGTGAGTCGTCAGATACGCAGTATTTT.

The chain couples TRBV19 to TRBJ1-2; 8 nucleotides align to TRBD1. The V gene's germline CDR1 is LNHDA and CDR2 SQIVND (reference sequence). The CDR3 extends over 16 amino acids. The junction had 12 bases not matched to a gene; V was cut back by 4 bases and J by 5 bases. The CDR3 DNA reads as TGTGCCAGTAGTACTCAGCCCTGGGACAGGTTTTATGGCTACACCTTC. Amino acid sequence: CASSTQPWDRFYGYTF.

The V and J genes are TRBV9 and TRBJ1-6; D may be TRBD1 (5 bases). V lost 7 bases, J lost 10 bases, and 12 bases lay in between. The CDR3 contains 12 residues. Germline V CDR1 and CDR2: SGDLS, YYNGEE. The CDR3 bases are TGTGCCAGCTCTCAGGGACCCTCACCCCTCCACTTT. Its protein product is CASSQGPSPLHF.

This clonotype was seen at least ten times. The CDR3 loop reads CASSLASGQFSYEQYF. In DNA form, the CDR3 reads TGTGCCAGCAGCTTAGCATCGGGACAATTCTCCTACGAGCAGTACTTC. V gene TRBV7-9 combines with J gene TRBJ2-7, with D perhaps matching TRBD1 (6 bases). This CDR3 is 16 amino acids long. Germline V CDR1 and CDR2: SEHNR, FQNEAQ (reference sequence). The germline V and J ends were trimmed by 0 bases and 0 bases, with 12 bases remaining between them.

This clonotype was seen ten or more times. The chain combines TRBV9 with TRBJ1-5, with unresolved D. Trimming left V 0 bases short and J 7 bases short, with 11 bases between. CDR3 length: 14 amino acids. Looked up from germline, CDR1 is SGDLS and CDR2 is YYNGEE. For the CDR3, the DNA is TGTGCCAGCAGCGTAGACATATCCTCCCAGCCCCAGCATTTT. Encoded protein: CASSVDISSQPQHF.

Ten or more counts support this clonotype. J is TRBJ2-5 and V is TRBV20-1; 14 bases match TRBD2. V lost 6 bases to trimming and J lost 6 bases; unmatched junction nucleotides: 12. The CDR3 runs 16 residues. The germline CDR1 and CDR2 sequences are DFQATT and SNEGSKA (reference sequence). CDR3 in DNA: TGCAGTGCCACGACTAGCGGGGGGGCCCGTTCGCAGACCCAGTACTTC. Its protein product is CSATTSGGARSQTQYF.

This clonotype was counted ten times or more. V gene TRBV19 combines with J gene TRBJ2-3; D unclear. V lost 3 bases and J lost 2, with 9 bases in between. The germline V gene has CDR1 LNHDA and CDR2 SQIVND (reference sequence). This CDR3 has 14 residues. CDR3 region: CASSMGLNTDTQYF. Here the CDR3 DNA reads TGTGCCAGTAGTATGGGCCTGAACACAGATACGCAGTATTTT.

The chain employs TRBV20-1 and TRBJ2-5; the match to TRBD1 covers 10 bases. J was trimmed by 5 bases and V by 6 bases; bases with no gene match: 12. Germline V gives CDR1 DFQATT, CDR2 SNEGSKA (reference sequence). The CDR3 extends over 15 amino acids. CDR3 sequence: CSAQNRDRGWETQYF. DNA of the CDR3: TGCAGTGCCCAAAATCGGGACAGGGGTTGGGAGACCCAGTACTTC.

V is TRBV9 and J is TRBJ2-1; either TRBD1 or TRBD2 may supply D (5 bases each). CDR3 length: 13 amino acids. CDR1 and CDR2 from the germline V gene are SGDLS and YYNGEE. Trimming stripped 0 bases from V and 12 bases from J, with 13 bases between. The chain's CDR3 is CASSVASDSGQFF. CDR3 sequence (DNA): TGTGCCAGCAGCGTAGCCAGTGACAGCGGGCAGTTCTTC.